This T cell receptor beta chain was captured in a study of blood T cell repertoires in COVID-19. Across the study: Italy, Spain and the United States were the sources of the convalescent and acute COVID-19 samples.

The CDR3 is 16 amino acids. Germline CDR1 reads SGHRS; CDR2 reads YFSETQ. Trimming removed 1 base from V and 4 bases from J; junction bases left unmatched: 7. Clones were sequenced by immunoSEQ multiplex PCR, and TCRdb holds only the in-frame ones, with some missing. The table records roughly 130,000 clones, 80% to 90% of them present only once. Sequenced input: PBMCs or T cells enriched from blood (not recorded which). The chain links TRBV5-1 to TRBJ2-1, with TRBD1 matching over 8 bases. This receptor was identified in a woman between 50 and 59 years old who had recovered from COVID-19. The CDR3 sequence is CASSLLGTGVYNEQFF. Written as DNA, the CDR3 is TGCGCCAGCAGCTTGCTGGGGACAGGAGTTTACAATGAGCAGTTCTTC.